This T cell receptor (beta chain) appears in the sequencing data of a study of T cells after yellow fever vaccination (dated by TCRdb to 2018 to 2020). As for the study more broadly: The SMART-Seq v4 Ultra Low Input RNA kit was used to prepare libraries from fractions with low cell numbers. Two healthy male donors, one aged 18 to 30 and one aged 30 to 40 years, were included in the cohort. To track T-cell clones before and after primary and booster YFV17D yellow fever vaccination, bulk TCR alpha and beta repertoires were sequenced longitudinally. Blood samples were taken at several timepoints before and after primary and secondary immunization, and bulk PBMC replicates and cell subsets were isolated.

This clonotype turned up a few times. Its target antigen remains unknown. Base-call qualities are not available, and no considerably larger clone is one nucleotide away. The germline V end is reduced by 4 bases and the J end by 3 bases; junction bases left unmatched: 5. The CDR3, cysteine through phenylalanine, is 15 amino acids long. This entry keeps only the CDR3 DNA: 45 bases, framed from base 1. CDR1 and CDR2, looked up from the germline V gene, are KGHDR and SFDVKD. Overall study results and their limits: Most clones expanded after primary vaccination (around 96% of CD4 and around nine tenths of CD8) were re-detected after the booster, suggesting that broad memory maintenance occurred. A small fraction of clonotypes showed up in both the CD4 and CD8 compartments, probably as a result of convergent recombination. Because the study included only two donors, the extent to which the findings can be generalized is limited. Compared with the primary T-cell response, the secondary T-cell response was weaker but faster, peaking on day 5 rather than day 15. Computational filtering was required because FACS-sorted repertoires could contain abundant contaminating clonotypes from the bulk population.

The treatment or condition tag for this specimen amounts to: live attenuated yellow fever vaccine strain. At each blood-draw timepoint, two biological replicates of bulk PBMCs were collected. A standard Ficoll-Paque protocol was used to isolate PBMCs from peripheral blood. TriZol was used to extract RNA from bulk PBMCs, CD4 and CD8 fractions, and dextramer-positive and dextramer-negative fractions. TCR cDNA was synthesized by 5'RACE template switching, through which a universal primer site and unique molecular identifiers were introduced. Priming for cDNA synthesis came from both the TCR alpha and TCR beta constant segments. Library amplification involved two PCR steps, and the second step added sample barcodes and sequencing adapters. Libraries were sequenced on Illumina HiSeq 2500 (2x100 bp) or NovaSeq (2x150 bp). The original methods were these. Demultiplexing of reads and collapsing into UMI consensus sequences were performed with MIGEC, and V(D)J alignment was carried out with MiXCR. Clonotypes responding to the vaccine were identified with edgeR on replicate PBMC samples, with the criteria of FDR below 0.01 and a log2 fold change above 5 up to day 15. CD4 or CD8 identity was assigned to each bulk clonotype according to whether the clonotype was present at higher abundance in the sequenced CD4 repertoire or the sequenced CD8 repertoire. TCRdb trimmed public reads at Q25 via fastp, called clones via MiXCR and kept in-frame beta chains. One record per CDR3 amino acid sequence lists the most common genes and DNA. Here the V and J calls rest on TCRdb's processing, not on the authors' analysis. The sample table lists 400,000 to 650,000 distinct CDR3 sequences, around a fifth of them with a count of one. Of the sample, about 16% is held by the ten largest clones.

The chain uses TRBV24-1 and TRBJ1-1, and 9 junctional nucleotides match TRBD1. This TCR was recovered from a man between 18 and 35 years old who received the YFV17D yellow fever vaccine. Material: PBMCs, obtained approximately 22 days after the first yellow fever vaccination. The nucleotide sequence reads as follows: TGTGCCACCAGTGACGCTAGACAGGGGGACACTGAAGCTTTCTTT. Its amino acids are CATSDARQGDTEAFF.